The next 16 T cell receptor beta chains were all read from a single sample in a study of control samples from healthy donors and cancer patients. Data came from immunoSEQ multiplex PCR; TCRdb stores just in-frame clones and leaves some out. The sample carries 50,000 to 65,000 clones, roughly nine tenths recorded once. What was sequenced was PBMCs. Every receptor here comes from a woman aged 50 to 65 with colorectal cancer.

CDR3: CASSQDHGDWTYEQYF. DNA for the CDR3: TGTGCCAGCAGCCAAGATCACGGGGACTGGACCTACGAGCAGTACTTC. The chain has TRBV14 and TRBJ2-7; perhaps TRBD2 as D (6 bases). Germline V gene sequence: CDR1 SGHDN, CDR2 FVKESK. V was shortened by 0 bases and J by 2 bases, with 14 bases between the two germline ends. This CDR3 has 16 residues. The full variable domain, rest sourced from reference TRBV14 and TRBJ2-7, is EAGVTQFPSHSVIEKGQTVTLRCDPISGHDNLYWYRRVMGKEIKFLLHFVKESKQDESGMPNNRFLAERTGGTYSTLKVQPAELEDSGVYFCASSQDHGDWTYEQYFGPGTRLTVT.

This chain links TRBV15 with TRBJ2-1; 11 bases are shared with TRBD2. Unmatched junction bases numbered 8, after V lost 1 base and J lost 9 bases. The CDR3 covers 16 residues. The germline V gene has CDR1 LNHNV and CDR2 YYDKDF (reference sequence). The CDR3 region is CATSRVASGRPGEQFF. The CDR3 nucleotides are TGTGCCACCAGCAGAGTCGCTAGCGGGAGGCCGGGTGAGCAGTTCTTC.

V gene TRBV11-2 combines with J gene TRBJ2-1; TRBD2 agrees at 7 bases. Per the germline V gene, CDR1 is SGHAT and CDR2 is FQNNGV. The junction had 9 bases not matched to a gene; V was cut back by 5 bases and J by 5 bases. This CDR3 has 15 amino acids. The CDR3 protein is CASSPIAGRDNEQFF. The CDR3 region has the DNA TGTGCCAGCAGCCCAATAGCGGGTAGGGACAATGAGCAGTTCTTC.

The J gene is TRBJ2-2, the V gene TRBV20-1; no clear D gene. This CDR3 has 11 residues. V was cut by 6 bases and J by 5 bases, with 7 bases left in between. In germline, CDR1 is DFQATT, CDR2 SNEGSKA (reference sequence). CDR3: CSAPFTGELFF. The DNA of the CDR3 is TGCAGTGCACCGTTTACCGGGGAGCTGTTTTTT.

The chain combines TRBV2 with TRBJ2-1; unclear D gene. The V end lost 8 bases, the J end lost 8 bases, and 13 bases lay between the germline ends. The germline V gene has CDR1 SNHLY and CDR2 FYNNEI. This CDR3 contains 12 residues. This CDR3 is CASGSVRDEQFF. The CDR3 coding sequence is TGTGCCAGCGGCTCGGTCCGGGATGAGCAGTTCTTC.

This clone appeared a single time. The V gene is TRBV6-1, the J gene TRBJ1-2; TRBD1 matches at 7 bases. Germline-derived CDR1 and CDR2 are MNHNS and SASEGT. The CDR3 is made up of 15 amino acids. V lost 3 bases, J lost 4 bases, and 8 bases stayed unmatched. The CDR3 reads CASSDPGQQFYGYTF. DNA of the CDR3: TGTGCCAGCAGTGATCCGGGACAGCAGTTCTATGGCTACACCTTC.

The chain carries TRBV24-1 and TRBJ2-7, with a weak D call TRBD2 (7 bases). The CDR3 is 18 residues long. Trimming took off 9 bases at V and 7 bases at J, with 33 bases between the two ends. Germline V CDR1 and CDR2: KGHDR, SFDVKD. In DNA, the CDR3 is TGTGCCACCGCCGGTTCGGGGGGACGCGGGGGCTCAGCGGGGGAGCAGTACTTC. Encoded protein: CATAGSGGRGGSAGEQYF.

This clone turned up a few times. The chain's CDR3 is CASSARQGPNYGYTF. As DNA, the CDR3 is TGTGCCAGCAGCGCCCGACAGGGACCGAACTATGGCTACACCTTC. The chain employs TRBV2 and TRBJ1-2, with 7 bases that match TRBD1. Germline V gene sequence: CDR1 SNHLY, CDR2 FYNNEI. This CDR3 comprises 15 residues. V lost 6 bases and J lost 2; bases outside the gene matches: 9.

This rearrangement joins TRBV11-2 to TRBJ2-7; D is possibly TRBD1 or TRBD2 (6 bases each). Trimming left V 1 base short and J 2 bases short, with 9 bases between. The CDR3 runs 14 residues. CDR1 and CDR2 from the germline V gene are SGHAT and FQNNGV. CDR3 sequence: CASSLVGGPYEQYF. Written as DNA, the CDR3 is TGTGCCAGCAGCTTAGTTGGGGGGCCCTACGAGCAGTACTTC. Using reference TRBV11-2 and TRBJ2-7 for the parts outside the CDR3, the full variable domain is EAGVAQSPRYKIIEKRQSVAFWCNPISGHATLYWYQQILGQGPKLLIQFQNNGVVDDSQLPKDRFSAERLKGVDSTLKIQPAKLEDSAVYLCASSLVGGPYEQYFGPGTRLTVT.

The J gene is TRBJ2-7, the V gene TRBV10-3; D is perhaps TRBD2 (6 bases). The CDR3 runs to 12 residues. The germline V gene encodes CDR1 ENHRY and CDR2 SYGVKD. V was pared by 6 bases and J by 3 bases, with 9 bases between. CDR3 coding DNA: TGTGCCATCAGACGGGACTTCTACGAGCAGTACTTC. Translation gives CAIRRDFYEQYF.

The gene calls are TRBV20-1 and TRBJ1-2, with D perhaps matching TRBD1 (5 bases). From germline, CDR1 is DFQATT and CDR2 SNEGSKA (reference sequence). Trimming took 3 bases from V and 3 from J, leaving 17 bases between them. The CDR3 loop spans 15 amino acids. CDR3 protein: CSASGLLLGDYGYTF. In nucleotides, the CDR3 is TGCAGTGCTAGTGGACTCCTCTTGGGGGACTATGGCTACACCTTC.

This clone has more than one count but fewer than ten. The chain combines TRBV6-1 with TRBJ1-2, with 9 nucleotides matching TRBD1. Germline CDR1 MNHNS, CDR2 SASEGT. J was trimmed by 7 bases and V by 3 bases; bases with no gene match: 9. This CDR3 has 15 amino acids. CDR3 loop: CASSEGDRVPGGYTF. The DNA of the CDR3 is TGTGCCAGCAGTGAGGGGGACAGGGTTCCTGGTGGCTACACCTTC.

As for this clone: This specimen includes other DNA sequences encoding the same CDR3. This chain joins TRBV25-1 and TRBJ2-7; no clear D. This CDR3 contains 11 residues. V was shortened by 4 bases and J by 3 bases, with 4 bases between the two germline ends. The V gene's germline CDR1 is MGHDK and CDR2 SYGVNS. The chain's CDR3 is CASSANYEQYF. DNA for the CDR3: TGTGCCAGCAGTGCCAACTACGAGCAGTACTTC.

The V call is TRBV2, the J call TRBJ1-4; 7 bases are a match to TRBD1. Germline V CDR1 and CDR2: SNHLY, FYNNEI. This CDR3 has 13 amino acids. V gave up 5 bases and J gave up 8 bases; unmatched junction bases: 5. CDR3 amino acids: CASSRGQDEKLFF. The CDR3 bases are TGTGCCAGCAGTCGAGGACAGGACGAAAAACTGTTTTTT.

The CDR3 is CSVVLGGDYGYTF. The CDR3 DNA follows: TGCAGCGTTGTTCTTGGGGGTGACTATGGCTACACCTTC. The J gene is TRBJ1-2, the V gene TRBV29-1; tentative D call: TRBD1 (5 bases). The CDR3 consists of 13 residues. V gave up 4 bases and J gave up 3 bases, with 12 bases separating them. CDR1 and CDR2 from the germline V gene are SQVTM and ANQGSEA.

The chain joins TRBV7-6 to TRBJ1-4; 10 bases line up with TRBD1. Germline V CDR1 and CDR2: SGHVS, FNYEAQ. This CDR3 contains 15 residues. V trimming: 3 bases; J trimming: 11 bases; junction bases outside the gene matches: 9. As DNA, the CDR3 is TGTGCCAGCAGCTTCCCGACAGGGGGCCCTGAGAAACTGTTTTTT. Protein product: CASSFPTGGPEKLFF. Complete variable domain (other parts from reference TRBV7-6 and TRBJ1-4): GAGVSQSPRYKVTKRGQDVALRCDPISGHVSLYWYRQALGQGPEFLTYFNYEAQQDKSGLPNDRFSAERPEGSISTLTIQRTEQRDSAMYRCASSFPTGGPEKLFFGSGTQLSVL.